Below are 30 T cell receptor beta chains sequenced from a single sample in a study of multiple sclerosis patients with progressive multifocal leukoencephalopathy. Indicated time point: time of PML onset. Profiled with immunoSEQ multiplex PCR; TCRdb holds only in-frame clones, not every one. The table records roughly 32,000 clones, roughly 90% of them present only once. Sequenced material: PBMCs, taken from a patient treated with natalizumab. These receptors came from a human donor with progressive multifocal leukoencephalopathy.

Only one count was recorded for this clone. V gene TRBV7-9 combines with J gene TRBJ2-5; no reliable D call. The germline V and J ends were trimmed by 3 bases and 5 bases, with 10 bases remaining between them. In germline, CDR1 is SEHNR, CDR2 FQNEAQ (reference sequence). The CDR3 contains 13 residues. This CDR3 reads CASSFRGAETQYF. DNA for the CDR3: TGTGCCAGCAGCTTCCGTGGAGCGGAGACCCAGTACTTC.

This rearrangement joins TRBV10-3 to TRBJ1-2; D is uncertain. Germline CDR1 reads ENHRY; CDR2 reads SYGVKD. The CDR3 is made up of 13 amino acids. V was pared by 5 bases and J by 2 bases, with 9 bases between. The CDR3 sequence: CAISSGANYGYTF. The CDR3 DNA reads as TGTGCCATCAGTTCAGGAGCCAACTATGGCTACACCTTC.

The rearrangement joins TRBV19 to TRBJ2-5; 9 bases are shared with TRBD2. The J call is doubtful: the DNA matches TRBJ2-7 better. Germline lookup yields CDR1 LNHDA and CDR2 SQIVND (reference sequence). CDR3 length equals 15 residues. In nucleotides, the CDR3 is TGTGCCAGTAGTATTGGGCCTAGCGGGGACTACGAGCAGTACTTC. It translates to CASSIGPSGDYEQYF.

The chain has TRBV20-1 and TRBJ2-5; D remains unclear. V dropped 4 bases and J dropped 0 bases, with 3 bases sitting between them. This CDR3 has 11 amino acids. In germline, CDR1 is DFQATT, CDR2 SNEGSKA (reference sequence). The CDR3 DNA is TGCAGTGCTATTCACCAAGAGACCCAGTACTTC. Its protein product is CSAIHQETQYF.

The chain links TRBV19 to TRBJ2-3; possibly TRBD2 for D (6 bases). This CDR3 has 13 amino acids. Germline V lookup: CDR1 LNHDA, CDR2 SQIVND (reference sequence). Trimming pared 6 bases from V and 10 bases from J, leaving 17 bases between. The CDR3 DNA is TGTGCCAGTAGCCTTAACCTTCTAGCGCCGCAGTATTTT. Its protein product is CASSLNLLAPQYF.

The rearrangement links TRBV6-6 to TRBJ1-1; no firm D call. The CDR3 is 11 residues long. V dropped 6 bases and J dropped 4 bases, with 6 bases sitting between them. Germline V gene sequence: CDR1 MNHNY, CDR2 SVGAGI (reference sequence). DNA for the CDR3: TGTGCCAGCAGCTTGGGCACTGAAGCTTTCTTT. Protein product: CASSLGTEAFF.

The V call is TRBV10-1, the J call TRBJ2-1; the D is unclear. Trimming pared 0 bases from V and 1 base from J, leaving 10 bases between. The germline V gene has CDR1 WNHNN and CDR2 SYGVQD (reference sequence). There are 16 residues in the CDR3. DNA for the CDR3: TGCGCCAGCAGTGAGTCCTTGTTTGGTTCCTACAATGAGCAGTTCTTC. Its translation is CASSESLFGSYNEQFF.

The chain recombines TRBV28 with TRBJ2-6; no firm D call. The V gene lost 2 bases and the J gene lost 2 bases, with 7 bases spanning the gap. The CDR3 contains 15 residues. CDR1 is MDHEN, CDR2 SYDVKM, per germline. CDR3 sequence reads: CASSLGGAGANVLTF. The DNA for the CDR3 is TGTGCCAGCAGTTTAGGTGGGGCTGGGGCCAACGTCCTGACTTTC.

The genes are TRBV5-1 and TRBJ2-1; possible D gene TRBD2, 5 bases. CDR1 is SGHRS and CDR2 is YFSETQ in the germline V gene. This CDR3 spans 13 amino acids. Trimming stripped 6 bases from V and 8 bases from J, with 15 bases between. The CDR3 DNA reads TGCGCCAGCAAGAGGGATCTGGGCGATGAGCAGTTCTTC. Encoded protein: CASKRDLGDEQFF.

The chain carries TRBV5-1 and TRBJ2-1; 12 nucleotides align to TRBD1. Germline CDR1 and CDR2: SGHRS and YFSETQ. CDR3 size: 16 residues. V shed 4 bases and J 7 bases; nucleotides not matched to a gene: 9. In DNA, the CDR3 is TGCGCCAGCAGCCTGCCGGGGACAGGGGGCGGAAATGAGCAGTTCTTC. This sequence encodes CASSLPGTGGGNEQFF.

V and J are TRBV28 and TRBJ1-1; 7 nucleotides agree with TRBD1. The trim removed 3 bases at V and 9 bases at J, leaving 4 bases unmatched. Per germline, CDR1 MDHEN and CDR2 SYDVKM. The CDR3 covers 12 residues. The CDR3 region is CASSLTGNKAFF. The CDR3, as DNA: TGTGCCAGCAGTTTGACAGGGAATAAAGCTTTCTTT.

V is TRBV19 and J is TRBJ2-7; 10 nucleotides align to TRBD2. This CDR3 is built from 14 residues. Trimming at V came to 7 bases and at J to 3 bases, leaving 6 bases not matched to a gene. Germline CDR1 and CDR2: LNHDA and SQIVND (reference sequence). The CDR3, as DNA: TGTGCCAGTACCCAGACTAGCGGGCTCTACGAGCAGTACTTC. This codes for CASTQTSGLYEQYF.

The V call is TRBV7-9, the J call TRBJ2-1, with D tentatively TRBD2 (6 bases). The CDR3 spans 12 residues. Trimming pared 3 bases from V and 8 bases from J, leaving 8 bases between. CDR1 and CDR2 (germline): SEHNR, FQNEAQ (reference sequence). CDR3 sequence reads: CASSFGTYEQFF. The DNA for the CDR3 is TGTGCCAGCAGCTTCGGGACTTATGAGCAGTTCTTC.

The chain couples TRBV7-2 to TRBJ2-2, with 9 positions matching TRBD2. V dropped 2 bases and J dropped 7; count of bases not matched to a gene: 14. Looked up from germline, CDR1 is SGHTA and CDR2 is FQGNSA. The CDR3 loop spans 18 amino acids. The CDR3 bases are TGTGCCAGCAGCTTATTGCGGGAGGGCCTCACTCGGGGCGGGGAGCTGTTTTTT. Translating it yields CASSLLREGLTRGGELFF.

The chain combines TRBV27 with TRBJ2-7; weak D call: TRBD2 (5 bases). Looked up from germline, CDR1 is MNHEY and CDR2 is SMNVEV (reference sequence). This CDR3 has 15 amino acids. Trimming pared 0 bases from V and 6 bases from J, leaving 15 bases between. The CDR3 DNA sequence: TGTGCCAGCAGTTTATCGCCGGCACTAGGATTCGAGCAGTACTTC. Protein: CASSLSPALGFEQYF.

The chain recombines TRBV2 with TRBJ1-1, with D perhaps TRBD1 (5 bases). V lost 9 bases, J lost 3 bases, and 17 bases lay in between. Germline CDR1 reads SNHLY; CDR2 reads FYNNEI. The CDR3 consists of 14 residues. The CDR3 reads CASKDSIGDTEAFF. As DNA, the CDR3 is TGTGCCAGTAAAGACAGTATCGGGGACACTGAAGCTTTCTTT.

The rearrangement joins TRBV6-6 to TRBJ2-1, with D maybe TRBD1 (8 bases). CDR1 MNHNY and CDR2 SVGAGI come from the germline V gene (reference sequence). This CDR3 spans 15 amino acids. V was trimmed by 6 bases and J by 5 bases, leaving 17 bases between them. This chain's CDR3 is CASRGAQGGHNEQFF. The CDR3 coding sequence is TGTGCCAGCAGGGGAGCACAGGGGGGGCACAATGAGCAGTTCTTC.

Written as DNA, the CDR3 is TGTGCCAGCAGTGACCGGGCTCCCGGCAATGAGCAGTTCTTC. The encoded protein is CASSDRAPGNEQFF. The chain links TRBV6-1 to TRBJ2-1; D is unresolved. Germline loops: CDR1 MNHNS, CDR2 SASEGT. The V and J ends lost 3 bases and 6 bases respectively, with 12 bases between them. The CDR3 has 14 amino acids.

For the CDR3, the DNA is TGTGCCAGCAGTTTATTCCAACCGGGACGATGGGGCCAGCCCCAGCATTTT. Translation gives CASSLFQPGRWGQPQHF. J is TRBJ1-5 and V is TRBV27, with a possible D match to TRBD1 (5 bases). Trimming took off 1 base at V and 7 bases at J, with 20 bases between the two ends. Germline V gives CDR1 MNHEY, CDR2 SMNVEV (reference sequence). The CDR3 runs 17 residues.

This sequence joins TRBV5-1 and TRBJ2-2; D unclear. This CDR3 is built from 16 residues. Germline assignment: CDR1 SGHRS and CDR2 YFSETQ. V gave up 0 bases and J gave up 1 base, with 10 bases separating them. The CDR3 DNA follows: TGCGCCAGCAGCTTGGTAGTCAGTTTGAACACCGGGGAGCTGTTTTTT. Its protein product is CASSLVVSLNTGELFF.

This chain uses TRBV28 with TRBJ2-4, with D uncertain. Trimming stripped 3 bases from V and 1 base from J, with 13 bases between. The germline gives CDR1 MDHEN, CDR2 SYDVKM. This CDR3 has 16 amino acids. For the CDR3, the DNA is TGTGCCAGCAGTTTTGGCTTGGATAGGGCCAAAAACATTCAGTACTTC. It specifies CASSFGLDRAKNIQYF.

This clone appeared once. V is TRBV5-6 and J is TRBJ1-6; no clear D. The germline V and J ends were trimmed by 0 bases and 8 bases, with 15 bases remaining between them. CDR3 length equals 16 residues. In germline, CDR1 is SGHDT, CDR2 YYEEEE. The CDR3 protein is CASSLGRGERDSPLHF. In DNA, the CDR3 is TGTGCCAGCAGCTTGGGCCGGGGTGAGCGAGATTCACCCCTCCACTTT. The whole variable domain, filled in from reference TRBV5-6 and TRBJ1-6, reads DAGVTQSPTHLIKTRGQQVTLRCSPKSGHDTVSWYQQALGQGPQFIFQYYEEEERQRGNFPDRFSGHQFPNYSSELNVNALLLGDSALYLCASSLGRGERDSPLHFGNGTRLTVT.

The table lists this clone with a count of one. The chain uses TRBV4-1 and TRBJ2-1; the D is unclear. V was shortened by 6 bases and J by 5 bases, with 17 bases between the two germline ends. The germline CDR1 and CDR2 sequences are MGHRA and YSYEKL. CDR3 size: 15 residues. The CDR3: CASSPAARTNNEQFF. Here the CDR3 DNA reads TGCGCCAGCAGTCCCGCCGCCCGAACAAACAATGAGCAGTTCTTC.

Only one count was recorded for this clone. The chain recombines TRBV5-1 with TRBJ2-3, with D maybe TRBD2 (5 bases). Germline V lookup: CDR1 SGHRS, CDR2 YFSETQ. This CDR3 comprises 12 residues. V lost 4 bases and J lost 5, with 8 bases in between. CDR3 loop: CASSEAGDTQYF. CDR3 sequence (DNA): TGCGCCAGCAGCGAGGCGGGAGATACGCAGTATTTT.

This chain uses TRBV5-4 with TRBJ2-1; 11 bases agree with TRBD2. The CDR3 has 15 residues. Per the germline V gene, CDR1 is SGHNT and CDR2 is YYREEE (reference sequence). J gave up 4 bases and V 2 bases, and 2 bases lay outside the gene matches. The CDR3 DNA is TGTGCCAGCAGCTTAGGGACTAGCGGATACAATGAGCAGTTCTTC. Translation gives CASSLGTSGYNEQFF. Drawing the rest from reference TRBV5-4 and TRBJ2-1, the complete variable domain is ETGVTQSPTHLIKTRGQQVTLRCSSQSGHNTVSWYQQALGQGPQFIFQYYREEENGRGNFPPRFSGLQFPNYSSELNVNALELDDSALYLCASSLGTSGYNEQFFGPGTRLTVL.

This clone was recorded only once. V is TRBV30 and J is TRBJ1-6, with a possible D match to TRBD1 (5 bases). CDR3 size: 15 residues. In germline, CDR1 is GTSNPN, CDR2 SVGIG (reference sequence). V dropped 4 bases and J dropped 4 bases, with 14 bases sitting between them. The CDR3 protein is CAWTGTSAYNSPLHF. The CDR3 DNA is TGTGCCTGGACAGGGACGTCGGCTTATAATTCACCCCTCCACTTT.

This chain connects TRBV18 to TRBJ1-1; TRBD1 matches 8 bases. Germline values: CDR1 KGHSH, CDR2 LQKENI. With 3 bases clipped from V and 8 bases from J, the junction kept 14 bases outside the gene matches. The CDR3 has 16 amino acids. The CDR3 coding sequence is TGTGCCAGCTCACCTCTCCAGGGGGCCGCCGGAGGGGAAGCTTTCTTT. Its translation: CASSPLQGAAGGEAFF.

A single count supports this clone. This chain uses TRBV4-2 with TRBJ2-1; the D is unclear. CDR1 is LGHNA, CDR2 YNFKEQ, per germline. Deletions cut 0 bases from V and 6 bases from J, with 9 bases between. The CDR3 extends over 14 amino acids. The CDR3: CASSQESSVNEQFF. DNA for the CDR3: TGTGCCAGCAGCCAAGAAAGTTCGGTCAATGAGCAGTTCTTC.

This chain uses TRBV9 with TRBJ2-7, with 11 positions matching TRBD2. The CDR3 runs to 15 residues. From germline, CDR1 is SGDLS and CDR2 YYNGEE. With 0 bases clipped from V and 6 bases from J, the junction kept 5 bases outside the gene matches. CDR3 sequence reads: CASSVELAGVREQYF. The CDR3 DNA is TGTGCCAGCAGCGTAGAACTAGCGGGAGTTCGCGAGCAGTACTTC. Variable domain in full (rest from reference TRBV9 and TRBJ2-7): DSGVTQTPKHLITATGQRVTLRCSPRSGDLSVYWYQQSLDQGLQFLIQYYNGEERAKGNILERFSAQQFPDLHSELNLSSLELGDSALYFCASSVELAGVREQYFGPGTRLTVT.

This chain joins TRBV6-1 and TRBJ1-1; a weak D match, TRBD1 (6 bases). The CDR3 is 14 residues long. CDR1 is MNHNS, CDR2 SASEGT, per germline. The V end lost 5 bases, the J end lost 0 bases, and 10 bases lay between the germline ends. CDR3 in amino acids: CASSRDTLNTEAFF. The CDR3 nucleotides read TGTGCCAGCAGTCGGGACACCCTGAACACTGAAGCTTTCTTT.